A selection of T cell receptor beta chains follows, all from one sample in a study of technical replicates of blood from a handful of donors. Assay: immunoSEQ multiplex PCR; the TCRdb copy retains only in-frame clones and omits some. The data show approximately 73,000 clones, with approximately 93% seen just once and less than 0.4% held by the top ten. Sequencing was done on a sample of T cells isolated from PBMCs. Source of these receptors: a human donor in good health. Both conserved end residues are part of each CDR3. A D gene is named only where the DNA matches it firmly. Clone size is not always given. Where it is, it says once, few, many or a class for expanded clones.

j_gene: TRBJ1-4
len: 14
abundance: -
v_gene: TRBV18
d_gene: TRBD1
CDR3aa: CASSPGQDNEKLFF
CDR3nt: TGTGCCAGCTCTCCGGGACAGGACAATGAAAAACTGTTTTTT

j_gene: TRBJ2-4
len: 15
abundance: -
v_gene: TRBV6-5
d_gene: TRBD1
CDR3aa: CATAGQGASKNIQYF
CDR3nt: TGTGCCACTGCTGGACAGGGGGCTTCCAAAAACATTCAGTACTTC

j_gene: TRBJ2-1
len: 10
abundance: -
v_gene: TRBV19
d_gene: -
CDR3aa: CASTGKEQFF
CDR3nt: TGTGCCAGCACGGGGAAAGAGCAGTTCTTC

j_gene: TRBJ2-7
len: 15
abundance: once
v_gene: TRBV4-3
d_gene: -
CDR3aa: CASSQDLAGLYEQYF
CDR3nt: TGCGCCAGCAGCCAAGATTTGGCGGGCCTCTACGAGCAGTACTTC

j_gene: TRBJ1-2
len: 13
abundance: -
v_gene: TRBV4-2
d_gene: TRBD1
CDR3aa: CASSQQGANGYTF
CDR3nt: TGTGCCAGCAGCCAACAGGGGGCTAATGGCTACACCTTC

j_gene: TRBJ1-1
len: 14
abundance: -
v_gene: TRBV9
d_gene: -
CDR3aa: CASSAGTWGTEAFF
CDR3nt: TGTGCCAGCAGCGCCGGGACTTGGGGCACTGAAGCTTTCTTT

j_gene: TRBJ1-4
len: 13
abundance: -
v_gene: TRBV30
d_gene: -
CDR3aa: CAWSLGRDEKLFF
CDR3nt: TGTGCCTGGAGTCTCGGCAGGGATGAAAAACTGTTTTTT

j_gene: TRBJ2-1
len: 16
abundance: -
v_gene: TRBV30
d_gene: TRBD2
CDR3aa: CAWSSVGLAVYNEQFF
CDR3nt: TGTGCCTGGAGTTCGGTGGGACTAGCGGTCTACAATGAGCAGTTCTTC

j_gene: TRBJ2-2
len: 15
abundance: -
v_gene: TRBV18
d_gene: -
CDR3aa: CASSPRQTSEGELFF
CDR3nt: TGTGCCAGCTCACCCAGACAAACTTCAGAAGGGGAGCTGTTTTTT

j_gene: TRBJ1-1
len: 15
abundance: -
v_gene: TRBV13
d_gene: TRBD1
CDR3aa: CASSSREQGATEAFF
CDR3nt: TGTGCCAGCAGCTCAAGGGAGCAGGGGGCCACTGAAGCTTTCTTT

j_gene: TRBJ2-1
len: 14
abundance: -
v_gene: TRBV19
d_gene: TRBD1
CDR3aa: CASGWTGGNNEQFF
CDR3nt: TGTGCCAGTGGATGGACAGGGGGGAACAATGAGCAGTTCTTC

j_gene: TRBJ2-7
len: 14
abundance: -
v_gene: TRBV7-2
d_gene: -
CDR3aa: CASSLETASDEQYF
CDR3nt: TGTGCCAGCAGCCTAGAGACTGCAAGCGACGAGCAGTACTTC

j_gene: TRBJ1-1
len: 14
abundance: -
v_gene: TRBV5-1
d_gene: -
CDR3aa: CASRRTGLNTEAFF
CDR3nt: TGCGCCAGCAGGCGCACAGGACTAAACACTGAAGCTTTCTTT

j_gene: TRBJ2-3
len: 15
abundance: -
v_gene: TRBV5-4
d_gene: TRBD2
CDR3aa: CASSLRSGRTDTQYF
CDR3nt: TGTGCCAGCAGCTTGCGGAGCGGGAGGACAGATACGCAGTATTTT

j_gene: TRBJ2-7
len: 13
abundance: once
v_gene: TRBV6-1
d_gene: -
CDR3aa: CASSQGSSYEQYF
CDR3nt: TGTGCCAGCAGCCAGGGATCCTCCTACGAGCAGTACTTC

j_gene: TRBJ1-2
len: 12
abundance: once
v_gene: TRBV27
d_gene: TRBD1
CDR3aa: CASKRGGHGYTF
CDR3nt: TGTGCCAGCAAGAGAGGGGGCCATGGCTACACCTTC

j_gene: TRBJ1-5
len: 15
abundance: -
v_gene: TRBV11-2
d_gene: -
CDR3aa: CASSLDTPSNQPQHF
CDR3nt: TGTGCCAGCAGCTTAGATACTCCTAGCAATCAGCCCCAGCATTTT

j_gene: TRBJ2-3
len: 18
abundance: -
v_gene: TRBV7-9
d_gene: TRBD1
CDR3aa: CASSLRGQGAMGTDTQYF
CDR3nt: TGTGCCAGCAGCTTACGGGGACAGGGGGCTATGGGCACAGATACGCAGTATTTT